The source of this T cell receptor (beta chain) is a study of identical twins. Study-wide results and limits: In zero-insertion analyses, partial confounding could arise from invariant MAIT and iNKT cells. The models systematically underestimated how much out-of-frame TCR alpha was shared in monozygotic twins.

Notes on this clonotype: No antigen is known for it.

From germline, CDR1 is DFQATT and CDR2 SNEGSKA (reference sequence). The CDR3 runs to 12 residues. Trimming removed 6 bases from V and 4 bases from J, with 10 bases in between. Addition of a universal primer site occurred through template switching, and cDNA carried unique molecular identifiers. TCRdb re-derived calls from the 5' RACE reads in MiXCR, one entry per CDR3 protein. Here the sample spans hundreds of thousands of distinct CDR3 sequences, approximately 6.1% being singletons. The specimen sequenced was naive T cells sorted from blood. The clonotype comes from a man between 18 and 29 years old in good health. This rearrangement joins TRBV20-1 to TRBJ2-1; D call uncertain. The CDR3 DNA follows: TGCAGTGCATCCCGTGTTTACAATGAGCAGTTCTTC. Encoded protein: CSASRVYNEQFF.